These 21 T cell receptor beta chains originate from one sample sequenced in a study of blood T cell repertoires in COVID-19. Libraries were prepared by immunoSEQ multiplex PCR; TCRdb keeps only in-frame clonotypes and omits some of them. This sample has about 480,000 clones, with approximately 92% found just once. The sequencing input was peripheral blood. The source of these receptors is a man aged 18 to 35 with COVID-19, enrolled during active disease.

The J gene is TRBJ2-1, the V gene TRBV5-1; D may be TRBD2 (6 bases). Between the trimmed V and J ends, which lost 2 bases and 1 base, there was a span of 10 bases. This CDR3 comprises 15 residues. From germline, CDR1 is SGHRS and CDR2 YFSETQ. Here the CDR3 reads CASSLGGISYNEQFF. As DNA, the CDR3 is TGCGCCAGCAGCTTAGGCGGGATTTCCTACAATGAGCAGTTCTTC.

This clone showed up just once. This rearrangement joins TRBV25-1 to TRBJ2-2; D gene ambiguous. V dropped 2 bases and J dropped 4 bases, with 2 bases sitting between them. CDR1 MGHDK and CDR2 SYGVNS come from the germline V gene. The CDR3 runs to 12 residues. For the CDR3, the DNA is TGTGCCAGCAGTGAACTCACCGGGGAGCTGTTTTTT. This codes for CASSELTGELFF. The full variable domain, with the rest looked up from reference TRBV25-1 and TRBJ2-2, is EADIYQTPRYLVIGTGKKITLECSQTMGHDKMYWYQQDPGMELHLIHYSYGVNSTEKGDLSSESTVSRIRTEHFPLTLESARPSHTSQYLCASSELTGELFFGEGSRLTVL.

The rearrangement uses TRBV5-1 and TRBJ2-7; TRBD1 agrees at 8 bases. V was clipped by 3 bases and J by 6 bases; unmatched bases: 8. Germline CDR1 is SGHRS and CDR2 is YFSETQ. This CDR3 has 14 residues. The CDR3, as DNA: TGCGCCAGCAGCTCGGGGACAGGTAGTCGCGAGCAGTACTTC. Translated, it gives CASSSGTGSREQYF.

The V call is TRBV10-2, the J call TRBJ2-1; D not resolved. Germline CDR1 WSHSY, CDR2 SAAADI. This CDR3 spans 15 amino acids. The V end lost 4 bases, the J end lost 0 bases, and 10 bases lay between the germline ends. The CDR3 DNA sequence: TGCGCCAGCAGTGTTTCGGTGAGCTCCTACAATGAGCAGTTCTTC. Its translation: CASSVSVSSYNEQFF.

The genes are TRBV4-1 and TRBJ2-2; TRBD2 agrees at 7 bases. CDR1 is MGHRA, CDR2 YSYEKL, per germline. This CDR3 spans 16 amino acids. The J segment lost 5 bases and the V segment lost 4 bases, leaving 10 bases of the junction unmatched. CDR3 sequence: CASSPRRESRTGELFF. The CDR3 coding sequence is TGCGCCAGCAGCCCCAGGCGGGAGAGTCGTACCGGGGAGCTGTTTTTT.

This clone was seen only once. The rearrangement uses TRBV7-9 and TRBJ1-2; 8 nucleotides align to TRBD1. J lost 5 bases, V lost 5 bases, and 10 bases had no gene match. The CDR3 totals 15 residues. Germline V gene data show CDR1 as SEHNR and CDR2 as FQNEAQ (reference sequence). CDR3 DNA: TGTGCCAGCAGCCCGGTGGCAGGGGGCTCGTATGGCTACACCTTC. It encodes CASSPVAGGSYGYTF.

The chain employs TRBV5-4 and TRBJ2-2, with a tentative D call TRBD2 (6 bases). The germline V and J ends were trimmed by 4 bases and 0 bases, with 13 bases remaining between them. This CDR3 region has 16 residues. The germline V gene has CDR1 SGHNT and CDR2 YYREEE (reference sequence). This CDR3 reads CASSPVGGANTGELFF. DNA for the CDR3: TGTGCCAGCAGCCCGGTCGGGGGAGCGAACACCGGGGAGCTGTTTTTT.

CDR3 residues: CASSLSRDYEQYF. DNA for the CDR3: TGTGCCAGCAGTTTATCACGGGACTACGAGCAGTACTTC. The chain is built from TRBV27 and TRBJ2-7, with TRBD2 as a possible D gene (5 bases). The CDR3 covers 13 residues. Germline V gene sequence: CDR1 MNHEY, CDR2 SMNVEV (reference sequence). V dropped 0 bases and J dropped 3 bases, with 6 bases sitting between them.

The chain joins TRBV5-1 to TRBJ1-5, with D tentatively TRBD1 (5 bases). This CDR3 is built from 16 residues. The germline V and J ends were trimmed by 0 bases and 0 bases, with 10 bases remaining between them. Germline CDR1 SGHRS, CDR2 YFSETQ. The CDR3 nucleotides are TGCGCCAGCAGCTTGGACAGGATCTATAGCAATCAGCCCCAGCATTTT. It encodes CASSLDRIYSNQPQHF.

The chain carries TRBV5-1 and TRBJ2-3; 13 nucleotides agree with TRBD2. J gave up 2 bases and V 3 bases, and 3 bases lay outside the gene matches. Per germline, CDR1 SGHRS and CDR2 YFSETQ. The CDR3 covers 16 residues. CDR3 sequence: CASSSTSGGLTDTQYF. CDR3 bases: TGCGCCAGCAGCTCGACTAGCGGGGGGCTCACAGATACGCAGTATTTT.

This chain links TRBV14 with TRBJ1-3; no definite D call. Germline lookup yields CDR1 SGHDN and CDR2 FVKESK. Between the trimmed V and J ends, which lost 0 bases and 7 bases, there was a span of 13 bases. This CDR3 region has 15 residues. CDR3 region: CASSQDGRVRNTIYF. The CDR3 region has the DNA TGTGCCAGCAGCCAAGACGGCCGGGTGAGGAACACCATATATTTT. Full variable domain (outside the CDR3, taken from reference TRBV14 and TRBJ1-3): EAGVTQFPSHSVIEKGQTVTLRCDPISGHDNLYWYRRVMGKEIKFLLHFVKESKQDESGMPNNRFLAERTGGTYSTLKVQPAELEDSGVYFCASSQDGRVRNTIYFGEGSWLTVV.

This chain connects TRBV7-2 to TRBJ2-7; 8 positions match TRBD2. Germline V CDR1 and CDR2: SGHTA, FQGNSA. CDR3 length: 14 residues. Trimming removed 1 base from V and 6 bases from J; junction bases left unmatched: 5. CDR3 nucleotides: TGTGCCAGCAGCTTAGACGGGAGGGGCGCCGAGCAGTACTTC. Its protein is CASSLDGRGAEQYF.

J is TRBJ2-7 and V is TRBV5-1; the match to TRBD2 covers 9 bases. V dropped 4 bases and J dropped 2; count of bases not matched to a gene: 7. CDR1 and CDR2 (germline): SGHRS, YFSETQ. The CDR3 has 15 residues. This CDR3 is CASSPQGGGAYEQYF. CDR3 sequence (DNA): TGCGCCAGCAGCCCGCAGGGCGGGGGGGCCTACGAGCAGTACTTC.

This clone was observed a handful of times. The V call is TRBV5-5, the J call TRBJ2-3; 9 bases fit TRBD1. The junction had 10 bases not matched to a gene; V was cut back by 2 bases and J by 0 bases. The CDR3 consists of 18 residues. Germline CDR1 SGHKS, CDR2 YYEKEE (reference sequence). CDR3 loop: CASSLTGTGFSSTDTQYF. Here the CDR3 DNA reads TGTGCCAGCAGCTTAACCGGGACAGGGTTTTCTAGCACAGATACGCAGTATTTT.

V usage is TRBV18 and J usage is TRBJ2-1; TRBD2 is a possible D gene (5 bases). The CDR3 sequence is 13 residues long. The germline CDR1 and CDR2 sequences are KGHSH and LQKENI. V was clipped by 6 bases and J by 7 bases, with 13 bases between them. The CDR3 protein is CASSSGTLNEQFF. The CDR3 nucleotides are TGTGCCAGCTCGAGCGGAACTCTTAATGAGCAGTTCTTC.

The chain is built from TRBV30 and TRBJ2-7; TRBD1 matches 7 bases. The V gene end was trimmed by 3 bases and the J gene end by 3 bases; junction bases not matched to a gene: 11. The CDR3 is 15 residues long. CDR1 GTSNPN and CDR2 SVGIG come from the germline V gene (reference sequence). CDR3 loop: CAWSGLGDSVYEQYF. In nucleotides, the CDR3 is TGTGCCTGGAGCGGGCTCGGGGACAGTGTCTACGAGCAGTACTTC. Full variable domain (rest looked up from reference TRBV30 and TRBJ2-7): SQTIHQWPATLVQPVGSPLSLECTVEGTSNPNLYWYRQAAGRGLQLLFYSVGIGQISSEVPQNLSASRPQDRQFILSSKKLLLSDSGFYLCAWSGLGDSVYEQYFGPGTRLTVT.

The chain carries TRBV30 and TRBJ1-1, with D uncertain. The CDR3 length is 15 residues. Per germline, CDR1 GTSNPN and CDR2 SVGIG (reference sequence). V was pared by 0 bases and J by 1 base, with 12 bases between. This CDR3 is CAWSVRGRGNTEAFF. In DNA, the CDR3 is TGTGCCTGGAGTGTACGGGGTCGAGGGAACACTGAAGCTTTCTTT. Variable domain in full (rest from reference TRBV30 and TRBJ1-1): SQTIHQWPATLVQPVGSPLSLECTVEGTSNPNLYWYRQAAGRGLQLLFYSVGIGQISSEVPQNLSASRPQDRQFILSSKKLLLSDSGFYLCAWSVRGRGNTEAFFGQGTRLTVV.

This chain links TRBV9 with TRBJ2-3; 9 bases match TRBD2. V dropped 3 bases and J dropped 9; count of bases not matched to a gene: 5. Germline V gene data show CDR1 as SGDLS and CDR2 as YYNGEE. The CDR3 length is 13 residues. The CDR3 coding sequence is TGTGCCAGCAGCGCCGGGACTAGCCCAACGCAGTATTTT. It translates to CASSAGTSPTQYF.

For the CDR3, the DNA is TGTGCCAGCAGCCATAAATCACGGGGAGGCACCGGGGAGCTGTTTTTT. Amino acid sequence: CASSHKSRGGTGELFF. The chain uses TRBV7-9 and TRBJ2-2, with a weak D call TRBD2 (6 bases). The CDR3 has 16 amino acids. In germline, CDR1 is SEHNR, CDR2 FQNEAQ (reference sequence). The V gene lost 5 bases and the J gene lost 4 bases, with 17 bases spanning the gap.

The V gene is TRBV24-1, the J gene TRBJ1-5; D remains ambiguous. The germline V gene encodes CDR1 KGHDR and CDR2 SFDVKD. The CDR3 is 13 amino acids. The V end was cut by 2 bases, the J end by 5 bases, with 6 bases between. The CDR3 DNA reads TGTGCCACCAGTGATTCGACATATCAGCCCCAGCATTTT. Translation: CATSDSTYQPQHF.

The rearrangement uses TRBV11-3 and TRBJ2-5; D is ambiguous. The CDR3 consists of 12 residues. V lost 4 bases and J 7 bases, leaving 10 bases between the germline ends. CDR1 and CDR2 (germline): SGHNT, YENEEA. CDR3 nucleotide sequence: TGTGCCAGCAGCTCGTCCTGGGCGACCCAGTACTTC. Its translation is CASSSSWATQYF.